Reported below is one T cell receptor (beta chain). Its antigen is not known. The PCR contained 60 Vbeta and 13 Jbeta primers. Profiling relied on immunoSEQ multiplex PCR, and the TCRdb table lists in-frame clones only, not all of them. This sample carries roughly 200,000 clones, 79% of them seen once, and the ten largest clones take roughly 1.4%. This specimen comes from a study of cytomegalovirus exposure and HLA in healthy donors. Study-wide results and caveats: Several V segments, TRBV6-2 and TRBV6-3 among them, could not be told apart and were dropped. Within an earlier analysis, most TCR beta V segments proved productive either about 87% or about 30% of the time.

The CDR3 is 17 residues long. V lost 2 bases to trimming and J lost 1 base, with 16 bases between them. The V gene's germline CDR1 is SGHAT and CDR2 FQNNGV. The rearrangement joins TRBV11-2 to TRBJ2-3; TRBD1 might be the D (5 bases). Input material: PBMCs. The sequence was obtained from a girl under 18 in good health and CMV-seropositive. The CDR3 loop is CASSLTRALPGTDTQYF. In DNA, the CDR3 is TGTGCCAGCAGCTTAACCAGGGCCTTACCCGGCACAGATACGCAGTATTTT. The full variable domain, its missing parts supplied by reference TRBV11-2 and TRBJ2-3, is EAGVAQSPRYKIIEKRQSVAFWCNPISGHATLYWYQQILGQGPKLLIQFQNNGVVDDSQLPKDRFSAERLKGVDSTLKIQPAKLEDSAVYLCASSLTRALPGTDTQYFGPGTRLTVL.